A single sample gave rise to the 30 T cell receptor beta chains below, sequenced in a study of blood T cell repertoires in COVID-19 (dated by TCRdb to 2020 to 2021). Library method: the immunoSEQ multiplex PCR assay. What TCRdb holds here is the immuneACCESS table cut down to in-frame rearrangements. Part of the clones is not present; checked against another copy, under half of the missing clones reflect an unresolved V gene, and the others are unexplained. Present in this sample are under 300,000 clones, approximately 89% of which were seen just once. 3.1% of the sample belongs to the ten largest clones. The sequencing input was PBMCs or T cells enriched from blood (not recorded which). The receptors here all came from a woman in her forties who had been exposed to COVID-19.

This clone was found once. V gene TRBV10-3 combines with J gene TRBJ1-6, with 7 bases matching TRBD1. Germline loops: CDR1 ENHRY, CDR2 SYGVKD. Trimming cost V 6 bases and J 7 bases; bases outside gene matches: 3. This CDR3 has 13 residues. The DNA for the CDR3 is TGTGCCATCAGCCGGGACAGAAATTCACCCCTCCACTTT. As protein: CAISRDRNSPLHF.

The chain recombines TRBV3-1 (or the pseudogene TRBV3-2) with TRBJ2-7; 8 nucleotides line up with TRBD1. CDR1 and CDR2 from the germline V gene are LGHDT and YNNKEL (reference sequence). The trim removed 4 bases at V and 6 bases at J, leaving 11 bases unmatched. The CDR3 extends over 15 amino acids. The CDR3 region is CASSPTDRGGREQYF. Written as DNA, the CDR3 is TGTGCCAGCAGCCCAACCGACAGGGGTGGGCGCGAGCAGTACTTC.

The chain uses TRBV4-2 and TRBJ1-5; tentative D call: TRBD1 (6 bases). Trimming removed 1 base from V and 8 bases from J, with 15 bases in between. Germline V gene lookup returns CDR1 LGHNA and CDR2 YNFKEQ. This CDR3 comprises 15 residues. CDR3 DNA: TGTGCCAGCAGCCAAGTGTCGGGGGGCAGGGAGCCCCAGCATTTT. Residues: CASSQVSGGREPQHF.

The rearrangement joins TRBV5-5 to TRBJ1-4; 7 bases are shared with TRBD1. V was pared by 0 bases and J by 4 bases, with 3 bases of the junction left unmatched. This CDR3 is built from 15 residues. Germline V gene lookup returns CDR1 SGHKS and CDR2 YYEKEE (reference sequence). CDR3 nucleotide sequence: TGTGCCAGCAGCTTGGAAGGGACAGATAATGAAAAACTGTTTTTT. Protein sequence: CASSLEGTDNEKLFF.

This clone was observed at least ten times. V gene TRBV6-4 combines with J gene TRBJ1-5; weak D call: TRBD1 (5 bases). The CDR3 spans 15 residues. V dropped 3 bases and J dropped 2 bases, with 11 bases sitting between them. Germline loops: CDR1 MRHNA, CDR2 SNTAGT. CDR3 nucleotides: TGTGCCAGCAGTGAGAGGGGAGGGGGCAATCAGCCCCAGCATTTT. Translation: CASSERGGGNQPQHF.

The chain couples TRBV30 to TRBJ1-1; D perhaps matches TRBD1 (5 bases). Per the germline V gene, CDR1 is GTSNPN and CDR2 is SVGIG (reference sequence). Trimming cost V 3 bases and J 12 bases, with 14 bases left between them. The length of the CDR3 is 11 residues. This CDR3 is CAWRGPGRPFF. The CDR3 bases are TGTGCCTGGAGGGGTCCAGGGAGGCCTTTCTTT.

A few counts support this clone. The chain recombines TRBV5-4 with TRBJ1-1, with a possible D match to TRBD1 (5 bases). Germline V gene sequence: CDR1 SGHNT, CDR2 YYREEE (reference sequence). Between the trimmed V and J ends, which lost 3 bases and 2 bases, there was a span of 14 bases. CDR3 length: 15 residues. For the CDR3, the DNA is TGTGCCAGCAGCTCCGATTCGGGGGTAAACACTGAAGCTTTCTTT. Translation: CASSSDSGVNTEAFF.

V gene TRBV11-3 combines with J gene TRBJ1-4, with a weak D call TRBD1 (5 bases). V lost 1 base and J lost 0, with 12 bases in between. The V gene's germline CDR1 is SGHNT and CDR2 YENEEA. This CDR3 has 17 residues. CDR3 amino acids: CASSLATTGATNEKLFF. DNA for the CDR3: TGTGCCAGCAGCTTAGCCACGACGGGGGCAACTAATGAAAAACTGTTTTTT. Based on the CDR3 plus reference TRBV11-3 and TRBJ1-4, the full variable domain is EAGVVQSPRYKIIEKKQPVAFWCNPISGHNTLYWYLQNLGQGPELLIRYENEEAVDDSQLPKDRFSAERLKGVDSTLKIQPAELGDSAVYLCASSLATTGATNEKLFFGSGTQLSVL.

This chain links TRBV19 with TRBJ1-1; D uncertain. V was trimmed by 8 bases and J by 0 bases, leaving 13 bases between them. The CDR3 is 14 amino acids. CDR1 and CDR2 from the germline V gene are LNHDA and SQIVND (reference sequence). The CDR3 DNA is TGTGCCAGTCTTCCGGGAGCGATGAACACTGAAGCTTTCTTT. Amino acid sequence: CASLPGAMNTEAFF.

The V call is TRBV6-5, the J call TRBJ1-1; no clear D gene. CDR3 length: 13 amino acids. From germline, CDR1 is MNHEY and CDR2 SVGAGI. Trimming removed 7 bases at V and 0 bases at J, with 9 bases between. CDR3 in amino acids: CASNRLLNTEAFF. The CDR3 nucleotides are TGTGCCAGCAATCGACTCCTGAACACTGAAGCTTTCTTT.

J is TRBJ1-1 and V is TRBV27, with TRBD1 matching 7 bases. The CDR3 has 15 residues. Germline assignment: CDR1 MNHEY and CDR2 SMNVEV (reference sequence). With V trimmed by 2 bases and J by 0 bases, 3 bases remained unmatched. The chain's CDR3 is CASSLRGHMNTEAFF. In DNA, the CDR3 is TGTGCCAGCAGTTTAAGGGGGCATATGAACACTGAAGCTTTCTTT.

CDR3 nucleotides: TGTGCCAGCAGTTCCCCGAATTCACCCCTCCACTTT. It yields the protein CASSSPNSPLHF. V and J are TRBV12-3 or TRBV12-4 and TRBJ1-6, with unresolved D. The CDR3 consists of 12 residues. V gave up 4 bases and J gave up 7 bases, with 5 bases separating them.

The chain combines TRBV7-9 with TRBJ2-2; D is possibly TRBD1 (6 bases). Trimming took 3 bases from V and 8 from J, leaving 22 bases between them. The CDR3 covers 17 residues. The V gene's germline CDR1 is SEHNR and CDR2 FQNEAQ (reference sequence). The DNA of the CDR3 is TGTGCCAGCAGCTTGCCTATTCAGGGGCCTTCATGGGGGGAGCTGTTTTTT. It encodes CASSLPIQGPSWGELFF.

The V call is TRBV2, the J call TRBJ2-3; TRBD2 aligns across 9 bases. The CDR3 is made up of 13 amino acids. Germline V gene data show CDR1 as SNHLY and CDR2 as FYNNEI. With 7 bases clipped from V and 5 bases from J, the junction kept 4 bases outside the gene matches. CDR3: CASTGTSLDTQYF. The CDR3 coding sequence is TGTGCCAGCACCGGGACTAGCCTAGATACGCAGTATTTT.

The chain is built from TRBV28 and TRBJ1-5; a possible D gene is TRBD1 (5 bases). CDR3 length: 20 residues. V gave up 3 bases and J gave up 0 bases, with 24 bases separating them. CDR1 MDHEN and CDR2 SYDVKM come from the germline V gene. CDR3 sequence: CASSLTPRATIKYSNQPQHF. The CDR3 nucleotides are TGTGCCAGCAGTTTGACCCCCAGGGCCACAATTAAATATAGCAATCAGCCCCAGCATTTT.

In the case of this clone: A read error may produce the germline difference seen at one junction end. At the DNA level, this CDR3 is encoded by other sequences in the same sample as well. The rearrangement joins TRBV5-1 to TRBJ1-1; 9 bases map to TRBD1. The CDR3 extends over 14 amino acids. CDR1 is SGHRS and CDR2 is YFSETQ in the germline V gene. The CDR3 DNA is TGTGCCAGCAGCTCGGGACAGGGAAACACTGAAGCTTTCTTT. Encoded protein: CASSSGQGNTEAFF. The complete variable domain, with remaining parts taken from reference TRBV5-1 and TRBJ1-1, reads KAGVTQTPRYLIKTRGQQVTLSCSPISGHRSVSWYQQTPGQGLQFLFEYFSETQRNKGNFPGRFSGRQFSNSRSEMNVSTLELGDSALYLCASSSGQGNTEAFFGQGTRLTVV.

For the CDR3, the DNA is TGTGCCAGCAGCACCGATACTGAGAAGACAGGGGGCTCTGGCTACACCTTC. Residues: CASSTDTEKTGGSGYTF. The chain carries TRBV21-1 and TRBJ1-2; the tabulated D call, TRBD1, remains unverified against the DNA. TRBV21-1 is assigned pseudogene status. The CDR3 extends over 17 amino acids.

The V and J genes are TRBV27 and TRBJ2-1, with 7 positions matching TRBD1. In germline, CDR1 is MNHEY, CDR2 SMNVEV (reference sequence). CDR3 length equals 13 residues. The V segment lost 3 bases and the J segment 7 bases; nucleotides outside the gene matches: 3. The CDR3 coding sequence is TGTGCCAGCAGTTTCCTACAGGGGAATGAGCAGTTCTTC. Its translation is CASSFLQGNEQFF.

The J gene is TRBJ2-1, the V gene TRBV19, with TRBD2 matching 13 bases. Germline V gene data show CDR1 as LNHDA and CDR2 as SQIVND (reference sequence). The J segment lost 4 bases and the V segment lost 1 base, leaving 10 bases of the junction unmatched. The CDR3 loop spans 19 amino acids. In DNA form, the CDR3 reads TGTGCCAGTAGTATAGGAAGACTAGCGGGGGGCCACAAATACAATGAGCAGTTCTTC. Translated: CASSIGRLAGGHKYNEQFF.

The V call is TRBV28, the J call TRBJ2-3; a weak D match, TRBD2 (6 bases). V lost 6 bases and J lost 0, with 13 bases in between. The CDR3 consists of 15 residues. The germline V gene has CDR1 MDHEN and CDR2 SYDVKM. Here the CDR3 DNA reads TGTGCCAGCAGCCTCACTAGCCTGAGCACAGATACGCAGTATTTT. This encodes CASSLTSLSTDTQYF.

This clone has just a few counts. Here the CDR3 DNA reads TGTGCCAGCAGCCCCGGACAGGGAGCTTATTCACCCCTCCACTTT. It encodes CASSPGQGAYSPLHF. This chain uses TRBV5-4 with TRBJ1-6; 8 bases align to TRBD1. CDR1 SGHNT and CDR2 YYREEE come from the germline V gene (reference sequence). V was pared by 4 bases and J by 8 bases, with 8 bases of the junction left unmatched. The length of the CDR3 is 15 residues.

This sequence joins TRBV7-3 and TRBJ1-2; 8 bases are a match to TRBD1. V trimming: 5 bases; J trimming: 7 bases; junction bases outside the gene matches: 6. The CDR3 is 13 residues long. Germline V gene data show CDR1 as SGHTA and CDR2 as FQGTGA. This CDR3 is CASSLQGQGGYTF. The CDR3 DNA reads as TGTGCCAGCAGCCTACAAGGACAGGGTGGCTACACCTTC.

The chain links TRBV5-8 to TRBJ1-5; the D gene is possibly TRBD1 (6 bases). This CDR3 region has 16 residues. Germline assignment: CDR1 SGHTS and CDR2 YDEGEE. V dropped 1 base and J dropped 4 bases, with 15 bases sitting between them. The CDR3 sequence is CASSLSTGSRNQPQHF. The CDR3 DNA reads TGTGCCAGCAGCTTGAGTACAGGGTCGAGGAATCAGCCCCAGCATTTT.

V gene TRBV18 combines with J gene TRBJ2-1, with 8 bases aligning to TRBD2. Looked up from germline, CDR1 is KGHSH and CDR2 is LQKENI. Trimming took 4 bases from V and 6 from J; bases not matched to a gene: 8. The CDR3 runs 15 residues. The CDR3 bases are TGTGCCAGCTCACTAGACACGGGGGGGTCCAATGAGCAGTTCTTC. Its translation is CASSLDTGGSNEQFF.

This clone was recorded only once. One end of the junction fails to match germline, which may point to a read error. This rearrangement joins TRBV5-1 to TRBJ2-1, with 9 bases aligning to TRBD2. From germline, CDR1 is SGHRS and CDR2 YFSETQ. This CDR3 comprises 14 residues. The CDR3: CASSLGLAGFEQFF. The CDR3 DNA sequence: TGTGCCAGCAGCTTGGGACTAGCTGGATTCGAGCAGTTCTTC.

This clone showed up just once. CDR3 region: CAWSVLGQGAGELFF. CDR3 DNA: TGTGCCTGGAGTGTATTGGGACAGGGGGCCGGGGAGCTGTTTTTT. The chain combines TRBV30 with TRBJ2-2; TRBD1 agrees at 11 bases. CDR1 is GTSNPN, CDR2 SVGIG, per germline (reference sequence). The CDR3 sequence is 15 residues long. V was clipped by 0 bases and J by 6 bases; unmatched bases: 3. The full variable domain, in which reference TRBV30 and TRBJ2-2 provide the parts outside the CDR3, is SQTIHQWPATLVQPVGSPLSLECTVEGTSNPNLYWYRQAAGRGLQLLFYSVGIGQISSEVPQNLSASRPQDRQFILSSKKLLLSDSGFYLCAWSVLGQGAGELFFGEGSRLTVL.

The rearrangement uses TRBV2 and TRBJ1-4; the D gene is possibly TRBD1 (5 bases). CDR3 length: 14 residues. Germline assignment: CDR1 SNHLY and CDR2 FYNNEI. The ends were cut back, 3 bases at V and 8 bases at J, with 13 bases in the middle. CDR3 amino acids: CASSDRVRGEKLFF. The DNA of the CDR3 is TGTGCCAGCAGTGACCGGGTACGGGGGGAAAAACTGTTTTTT.

The chain has TRBV24-1 and TRBJ1-1, with 7 positions matching TRBD1. Trimming removed 7 bases from V and 3 bases from J; junction bases left unmatched: 4. This CDR3 region has 13 residues. Germline-derived CDR1 and CDR2 are KGHDR and SFDVKD. DNA of the CDR3: TGTGCCACCAGCGATCAGGGGGACACTGAAGCTTTCTTT. This gives the protein CATSDQGDTEAFF.

The CDR3 region has the DNA TGTGCCAGCAGCCAAGTGCGGGGGACGCAAGCTTTCTTT. Its translation: CASSQVRGTQAFF. The chain carries TRBV3-1 (or the pseudogene TRBV3-2) and TRBJ1-1; D possibly corresponds to TRBD1 (5 bases). The CDR3 totals 13 residues. Germline assignment: CDR1 LGHDT and CDR2 YNNKEL (reference sequence). V shed 1 base and J shed 9 bases, with 12 bases lying between them.

This clone was picked up one time. The chain joins TRBV3-1 (or the pseudogene TRBV3-2) to TRBJ1-3, with unresolved D. Germline V gives CDR1 LGHDT, CDR2 YNNKEL (reference sequence). Deletions cut 2 bases from V and 3 bases from J, with 11 bases between. The CDR3 length is 15 residues. CDR3 in DNA: TGTGCCAGCAGCCAACTACGAGGAGTTGGAAACACCATATATTTT. This codes for CASSQLRGVGNTIYF.